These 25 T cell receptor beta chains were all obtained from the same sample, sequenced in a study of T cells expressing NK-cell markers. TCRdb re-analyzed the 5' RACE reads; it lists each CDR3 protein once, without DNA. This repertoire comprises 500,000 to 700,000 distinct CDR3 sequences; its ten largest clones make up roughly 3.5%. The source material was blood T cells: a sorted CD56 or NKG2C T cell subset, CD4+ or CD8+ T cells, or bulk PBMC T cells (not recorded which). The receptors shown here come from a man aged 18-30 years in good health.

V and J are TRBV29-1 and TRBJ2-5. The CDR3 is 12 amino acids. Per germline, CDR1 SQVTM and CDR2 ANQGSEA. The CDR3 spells CSVVDGPGTQYF.

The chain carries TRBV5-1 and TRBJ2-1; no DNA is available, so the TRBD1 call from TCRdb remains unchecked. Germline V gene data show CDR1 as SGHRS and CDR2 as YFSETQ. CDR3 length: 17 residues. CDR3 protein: CASSLVMGAGRRNEQFF.

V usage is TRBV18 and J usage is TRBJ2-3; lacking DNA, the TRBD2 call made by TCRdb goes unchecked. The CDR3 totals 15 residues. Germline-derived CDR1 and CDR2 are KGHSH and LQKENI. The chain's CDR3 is CASSPALAGGDTQYF.

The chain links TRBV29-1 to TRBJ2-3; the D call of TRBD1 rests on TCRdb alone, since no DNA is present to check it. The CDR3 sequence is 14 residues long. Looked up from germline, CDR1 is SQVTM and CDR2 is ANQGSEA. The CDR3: CSVSGTGFSDTQYF.

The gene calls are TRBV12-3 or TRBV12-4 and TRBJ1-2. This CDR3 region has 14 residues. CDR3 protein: CASSLGTPNYGYTF.

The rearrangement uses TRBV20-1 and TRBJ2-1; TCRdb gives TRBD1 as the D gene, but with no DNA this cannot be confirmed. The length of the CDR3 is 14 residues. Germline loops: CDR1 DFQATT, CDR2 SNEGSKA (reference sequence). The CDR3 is CSASSTGINNEQFF.

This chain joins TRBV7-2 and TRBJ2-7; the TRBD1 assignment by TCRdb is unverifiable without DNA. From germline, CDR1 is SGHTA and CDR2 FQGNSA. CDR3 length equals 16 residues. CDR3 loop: CASSRYPGTGLYEQYF.

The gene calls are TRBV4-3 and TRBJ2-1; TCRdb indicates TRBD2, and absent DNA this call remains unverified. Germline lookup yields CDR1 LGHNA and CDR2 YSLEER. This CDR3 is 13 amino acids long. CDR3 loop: CASSQLEGNEQFF.

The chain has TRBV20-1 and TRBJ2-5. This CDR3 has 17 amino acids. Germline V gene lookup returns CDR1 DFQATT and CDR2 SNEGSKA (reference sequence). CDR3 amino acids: CSASRTLAGLVQETQYF.

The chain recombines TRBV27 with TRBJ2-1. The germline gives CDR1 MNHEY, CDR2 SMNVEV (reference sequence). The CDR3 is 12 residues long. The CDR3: CASSHPRDEQFF.

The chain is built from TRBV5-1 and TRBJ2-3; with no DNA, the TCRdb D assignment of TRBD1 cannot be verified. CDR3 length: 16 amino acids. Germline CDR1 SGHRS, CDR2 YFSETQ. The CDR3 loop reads CASSLEGAPSTDTQYF. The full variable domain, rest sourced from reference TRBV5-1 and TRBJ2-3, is KAGVTQTPRYLIKTRGQQVTLSCSPISGHRSVSWYQQTPGQGLQFLFEYFSETQRNKGNFPGRFSGRQFSNSRSEMNVSTLELGDSALYLCASSLEGAPSTDTQYFGPGTRLTVL.

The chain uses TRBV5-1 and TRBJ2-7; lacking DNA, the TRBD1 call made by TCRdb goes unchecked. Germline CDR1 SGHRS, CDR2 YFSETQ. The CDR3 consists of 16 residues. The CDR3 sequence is CASSWTGGAYDYEQYF.

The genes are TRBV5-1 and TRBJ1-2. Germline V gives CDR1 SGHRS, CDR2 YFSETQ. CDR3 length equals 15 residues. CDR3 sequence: CASSLDRAQSGGYTF.

The CDR3 loop is CASSLAGGLAGKRDEQFF. The chain recombines TRBV7-6 with TRBJ2-1; TCRdb's assignment of TRBD2 cannot be checked, as there is no DNA. The CDR3 runs to 18 residues. The germline gives CDR1 SGHVS, CDR2 FNYEAQ.

CDR3 in amino acids: CAISEPQLAGGTDTQYF. V usage is TRBV10-3 and J usage is TRBJ2-3; the D gene TCRdb calls, TRBD2, cannot be checked with no DNA. This CDR3 is 17 amino acids long. Germline V CDR1 and CDR2: ENHRY, SYGVKD.

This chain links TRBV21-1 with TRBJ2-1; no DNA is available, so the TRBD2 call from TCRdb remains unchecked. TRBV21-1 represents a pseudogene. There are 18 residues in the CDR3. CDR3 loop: CASSNQTSGRASYNEQFF.

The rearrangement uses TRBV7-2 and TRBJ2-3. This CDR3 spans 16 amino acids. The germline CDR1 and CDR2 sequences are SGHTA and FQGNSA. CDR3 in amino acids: CASSLERVPRRDTQYF.

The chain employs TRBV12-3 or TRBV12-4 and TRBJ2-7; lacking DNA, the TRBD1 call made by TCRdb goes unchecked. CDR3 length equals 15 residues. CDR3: CASSIQGAGGYEQYF.

CDR3 sequence reads: CAWIPIRDKDTDTQYF. The V call is TRBV30, the J call TRBJ2-3; no DNA is available, so the TRBD1 call from TCRdb remains unchecked. This CDR3 region has 16 residues. The germline CDR1 and CDR2 sequences are GTSNPN and SVGIG (reference sequence).

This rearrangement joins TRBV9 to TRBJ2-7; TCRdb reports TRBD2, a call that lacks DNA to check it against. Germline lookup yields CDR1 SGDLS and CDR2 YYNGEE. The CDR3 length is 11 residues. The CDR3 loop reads CASSSEGEQYF.

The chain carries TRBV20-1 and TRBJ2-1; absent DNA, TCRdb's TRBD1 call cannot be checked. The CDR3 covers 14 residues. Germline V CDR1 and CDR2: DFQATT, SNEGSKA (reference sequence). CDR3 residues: CSARTGTSHNPQFF.

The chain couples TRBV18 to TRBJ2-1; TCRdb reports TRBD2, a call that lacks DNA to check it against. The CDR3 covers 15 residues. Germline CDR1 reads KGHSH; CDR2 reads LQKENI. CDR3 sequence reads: CASSPPGLGVWEQFF.

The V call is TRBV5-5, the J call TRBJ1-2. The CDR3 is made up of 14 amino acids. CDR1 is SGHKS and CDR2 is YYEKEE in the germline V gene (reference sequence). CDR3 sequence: CASSLDNAAEGYTF.

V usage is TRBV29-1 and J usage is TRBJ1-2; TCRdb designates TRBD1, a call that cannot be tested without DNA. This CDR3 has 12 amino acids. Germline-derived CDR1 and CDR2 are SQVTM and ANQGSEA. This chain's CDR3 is CSVLSRVYGYTF.

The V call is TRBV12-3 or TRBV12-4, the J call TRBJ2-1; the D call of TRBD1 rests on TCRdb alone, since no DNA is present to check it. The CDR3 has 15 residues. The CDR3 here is CASRGGALNYNEQFF.